These 25 T cell receptor beta chains were all obtained from the same sample, sequenced in a study of Ad26.COV2.S vaccination and SARS-CoV-2 variants. Indicated treatment: 15 to 20 received Ad26.COV2.S at low or high dose, single or two shots; about 5 received placebo; per-sample allocation not given. All samples were drawn on day 63, counting from the first vaccine or placebo injection. Here immunoSEQ multiplex PCR was the method, and the copy in TCRdb shows in-frame clones only, minus some. The table includes some 410,000 clones, 80% to 95% detected once. The sequenced sample was peripheral blood, obtained in a trial of Ad26.COV2.S vaccine versus placebo. The receptors come from a person aged 18 to 59 who received the Ad26.COV2.S COVID-19 vaccine or a placebo.

The chain combines TRBV11-3 with TRBJ2-3; D gene unclear. The length of the CDR3 is 12 residues. Between the trimmed V and J ends, which lost 0 bases and 4 bases, there was a span of 2 bases. Germline V gene lookup returns CDR1 SGHNT and CDR2 YENEEA. CDR3 sequence (DNA): TGTGCCAGCAGCTTAGATGCAGATACGCAGTATTTT. It specifies CASSLDADTQYF.

Note on this clone: The same CDR3 is also encoded by other DNA sequences in this sample. The V gene is TRBV5-1, the J gene TRBJ2-7; TRBD2 matches 7 bases. V gave up 4 bases and J gave up 1 base; unmatched junction bases: 2. Germline loops: CDR1 SGHRS, CDR2 YFSETQ. The CDR3 is 13 residues long. CDR3 nucleotide sequence: TGCGCCAGCAGCCCCGGGGGGTCCTACGAGCAGTACTTC. The encoded protein is CASSPGGSYEQYF. Variable domain in full (rest from reference TRBV5-1 and TRBJ2-7): KAGVTQTPRYLIKTRGQQVTLSCSPISGHRSVSWYQQTPGQGLQFLFEYFSETQRNKGNFPGRFSGRQFSNSRSEMNVSTLELGDSALYLCASSPGGSYEQYFGPGTRLTVT.

The chain is built from TRBV10-2 and TRBJ2-2; either TRBD1 or TRBD2 may supply D (6 bases each). This CDR3 region has 16 residues. Germline CDR1 and CDR2: WSHSY and SAAADI. Trimming took off 6 bases at V and 0 bases at J, with 14 bases between the two ends. CDR3 nucleotides: TGCGCCAGCAGGGGGGCCGGGACTTCGAACACCGGGGAGCTGTTTTTT. It is translated as CASRGAGTSNTGELFF.

V gene TRBV30 combines with J gene TRBJ2-1, with 8 bases fitting TRBD2. The germline V gene has CDR1 GTSNPN and CDR2 SVGIG (reference sequence). The junction had 3 bases not matched to a gene; V was cut back by 4 bases and J by 10 bases. The CDR3 length is 11 residues. CDR3 amino acids: CAWTPGGEQFF. As DNA, the CDR3 is TGTGCCTGGACCCCGGGGGGGGAGCAGTTCTTC.

Comment on this clone: The junction and the germline gene differ at one end; a read error may be behind it. The chain recombines TRBV12-5 with TRBJ1-2, with D perhaps matching TRBD1 (6 bases). This CDR3 is 12 amino acids long. Germline values: CDR1 LGHNT, CDR2 FRNRAP. The CDR3 loop is CASGLSTGPLAF. The CDR3 DNA reads TGTGCTAGTGGTTTGTCCACAGGGCCTTTAGCCTTC.

The chain carries TRBV6-5 and TRBJ1-5; D gene ambiguous. Trimming stripped 6 bases from V and 0 bases from J, with 12 bases between. The CDR3 is 15 amino acids. Germline loops: CDR1 MNHEY, CDR2 SVGAGI. The CDR3, as DNA: TGTGCCAGCAGGATGGGTCAAAATAGCAATCAGCCCCAGCATTTT. Translation: CASRMGQNSNQPQHF.

The chain has TRBV25-1 and TRBJ2-2, with D perhaps TRBD1 (6 bases). This CDR3 is 14 amino acids long. CDR1 is MGHDK and CDR2 is SYGVNS in the germline V gene. Trimming removed 8 bases at V and 9 bases at J, with 19 bases between. Here the CDR3 reads CASCPLDRRRELFF. CDR3 nucleotide sequence: TGTGCCAGCTGCCCCCTAGACAGGCGTAGGGAGCTGTTTTTT.

V gene TRBV7-2 combines with J gene TRBJ2-3; D unresolved. The CDR3 spans 16 residues. Germline V CDR1 and CDR2: SGHTA, FQGNSA. Trimming left V 0 bases short and J 0 bases short, with 10 bases between. For the CDR3, the DNA is TGTGCCAGCAGCTTAGCAGCGTCAGCTAGCACAGATACGCAGTATTTT. Protein: CASSLAASASTDTQYF.

In its sample, this clone was seen once. The rearrangement joins TRBV5-6 to TRBJ2-3; weak D call: TRBD1 (5 bases). The germline V gene has CDR1 SGHDT and CDR2 YYEEEE. Trimming left V 1 base short and J 0 bases short, with 21 bases between. This CDR3 is built from 19 residues. For the CDR3, the DNA is TGTGCCAGCAGCTTGACCGGACACTCAGGTACCTCTAGCACAGATACGCAGTATTTT. It is translated as CASSLTGHSGTSSTDTQYF.

This chain uses TRBV5-1 with TRBJ2-1; no clear D. Deletions cut 2 bases from V and 0 bases from J, with 12 bases between. The CDR3 is made up of 16 amino acids. Germline CDR1 reads SGHRS; CDR2 reads YFSETQ. CDR3 sequence reads: CASSFWVESSYNEQFF. DNA of the CDR3: TGCGCCAGCAGCTTTTGGGTCGAAAGCTCCTACAATGAGCAGTTCTTC.

The V gene is TRBV27, the J gene TRBJ1-5; possibly TRBD1 for D (6 bases). The V end was cut by 2 bases, the J end by 6 bases, with 17 bases between. Germline V gene data show CDR1 as MNHEY and CDR2 as SMNVEV (reference sequence). The CDR3 totals 16 residues. The CDR3 nucleotides read TGTGCCAGCAGTTTAGTGGGCAGGGGAGGATTTCAGCCCCAGCATTTT. Translating gives CASSLVGRGGFQPQHF.

V and J are TRBV5-5 and TRBJ2-7; D possibly uses TRBD1 or TRBD2 (6 bases each). This CDR3 region has 14 residues. Per the germline V gene, CDR1 is SGHKS and CDR2 is YYEKEE (reference sequence). The V and J ends lost 4 bases and 6 bases respectively, with 17 bases between them. The CDR3 loop is CASSTLQQGGEQYF. CDR3 coding DNA: TGTGCCAGCAGCACCCTTCAACAGGGAGGCGAGCAGTACTTC.

The gene calls are TRBV6-5 and TRBJ1-1, with D possibly matching TRBD1 (6 bases). Germline V CDR1 and CDR2: MNHEY, SVGAGI. The ends were cut back, 2 bases at V and 5 bases at J, with 15 bases in the middle. The CDR3 totals 15 residues. DNA for the CDR3: TGTGCCAGCAGTTACGATGCAGGGGTTGGGACTGAAGCTTTCTTT. Protein: CASSYDAGVGTEAFF.

There are a few counts of this clone. The genes are TRBV6-6 and TRBJ2-7, with 7 bases that match TRBD1. The CDR3 sequence is 14 residues long. The J segment lost 0 bases and the V segment lost 6 bases, leaving 5 bases of the junction unmatched. From germline, CDR1 is MNHNY and CDR2 SVGAGI (reference sequence). CDR3 in amino acids: CASRWDSPSYEQYF. The CDR3 coding sequence is TGTGCCAGCAGGTGGGACAGCCCCTCCTACGAGCAGTACTTC.

The chain has TRBV5-4 and TRBJ2-4, with TRBD1 matching over 9 bases. The trim removed 2 bases at V and 7 bases at J, leaving 4 bases unmatched. CDR1 and CDR2 from the germline V gene are SGHNT and YYREEE (reference sequence). The CDR3 totals 14 residues. The CDR3 bases are TGTGCCAGCAGCTTAGTTGGACAGGGGAACATTCAGTACTTC. Its translation: CASSLVGQGNIQYF.

The rearrangement links TRBV7-9 to TRBJ1-4; TRBD1 might be the D (5 bases). The V end was cut by 5 bases, the J end by 4 bases, with 11 bases between. Germline assignment: CDR1 SEHNR and CDR2 FQNEAQ (reference sequence). This CDR3 is built from 14 residues. The CDR3 here is CASSPGELNEKLFF. CDR3 bases: TGTGCCAGCAGCCCGGGGGAGCTTAATGAAAAACTGTTTTTT.

The chain recombines TRBV27 with TRBJ2-4; maybe TRBD2 (6 bases). The CDR3 is made up of 14 amino acids. The V and J ends lost 2 bases and 7 bases respectively, with 12 bases between them. Germline V lookup: CDR1 MNHEY, CDR2 SMNVEV (reference sequence). The CDR3 loop reads CASSLKGGVNIQYF. CDR3 sequence (DNA): TGTGCCAGCAGTTTAAAAGGAGGGGTTAACATTCAGTACTTC.

V gene TRBV21-1 combines with J gene TRBJ2-3; the table's TRBD1 call for D was not verified on the DNA. TRBV21-1 constitutes a pseudogene. The CDR3 sequence is 14 residues long. CDR3 DNA: TGTGCCAGCACCGACAAAGCCTGCACAGATACGCAGTATTTT. This codes for CASTDKACTDTQYF.

The table lists this clone with many counts. J is TRBJ1-5 and V is TRBV7-2, with D tentatively TRBD1 (6 bases). This CDR3 has 15 residues. Trimming removed 5 bases from V and 7 bases from J, with 18 bases in between. The germline gives CDR1 SGHTA, CDR2 FQGNSA. The CDR3 DNA follows: TGTGCCAGCAGCCGCGATGGGGGCGCAAGGCAGCCCCAGCATTTT. Protein sequence: CASSRDGGARQPQHF.

CDR3 loop: CASSQVEGQPYEQYF. In DNA form, the CDR3 reads TGCGCCAGCAGCCAAGTTGAAGGTCAGCCCTACGAGCAGTACTTC. The chain employs TRBV4-1 and TRBJ2-7; D is unclear. The CDR3 extends over 15 amino acids. Germline values: CDR1 MGHRA, CDR2 YSYEKL. V shed 1 base and J shed 2 bases, with 12 bases lying between them.

The chain employs TRBV3-1 (or the pseudogene TRBV3-2) and TRBJ1-1; no definite D call. Germline V CDR1 and CDR2: LGHDT, YNNKEL (reference sequence). The CDR3 spans 15 residues. Between the trimmed V and J ends, which lost 3 bases and 8 bases, there was a span of 19 bases. CDR3 in amino acids: CASSHHGRTYLEAFF. CDR3 DNA: TGTGCCAGCAGCCACCACGGGCGGACCTATCTCGAAGCTTTCTTT.

The chain has TRBV19 and TRBJ2-1; D remains unclear. This CDR3 is 15 amino acids long. The V end was cut by 0 bases, the J end by 3 bases, with 9 bases between. CDR1 is LNHDA and CDR2 is SQIVND in the germline V gene (reference sequence). CDR3 nucleotide sequence: TGTGCCAGTAGTATAGACGGACCCCTCTACAATGAGCAGTTCTTC. It yields the protein CASSIDGPLYNEQFF.

This clone has more than one count but fewer than ten. This sequence joins TRBV5-4 and TRBJ1-4, with D possibly TRBD1 on 5 matching bases. CDR1 and CDR2 from the germline V gene are SGHNT and YYREEE (reference sequence). V lost 4 bases to trimming and J lost 5 bases, with 15 bases between them. The CDR3 totals 15 residues. The CDR3 DNA follows: TGTGCCAGCAGCAGGCGGGGGGAGGGGAATGAAAAACTGTTTTTT. Translation gives CASSRRGEGNEKLFF.

This clone was detected only once. The chain carries TRBV11-2 and TRBJ2-6; D ambiguous. V lost 2 bases and J 2 bases, leaving 7 bases between the germline ends. This CDR3 has 15 amino acids. Germline V lookup: CDR1 SGHAT, CDR2 FQNNGV. The CDR3 nucleotides read TGTGCCAGCAGCTTAAATGGGGCTGGGGCCAACGTCCTGACTTTC. Amino acid sequence: CASSLNGAGANVLTF.

The V gene is TRBV5-4, the J gene TRBJ2-2, with D perhaps TRBD2 (6 bases). Germline CDR1 reads SGHNT; CDR2 reads YYREEE (reference sequence). This CDR3 region has 15 residues. V was pared by 0 bases and J by 4 bases, with 10 bases between. As DNA, the CDR3 is TGTGCCAGCAGCTTGGGGGGGGTTGGCACCGGGGAGCTGTTTTTT. This codes for CASSLGGVGTGELFF.